This T cell receptor beta chain was sequenced for a study of monozygotic twins with inflammatory bowel disease. Looked up from germline, CDR1 is LNHDA and CDR2 is SQIVND (reference sequence). The CDR3 loop spans 13 amino acids. Per-sample cDNA came from eight separate reactions. No DNA is given; TCRdb re-called the 5' RACE reads and lists each CDR3 protein once. The specimen's table records hundreds of thousands of distinct CDR3 sequences. Input material: blood. This receptor was obtained from a human donor with ulcerative colitis or Crohn's disease, or a healthy co-twin of an affected twin (not recorded which). This chain connects TRBV19 to TRBJ2-1; TCRdb selects TRBD1, and the lack of DNA leaves this call unchecked. The CDR3: CASSSHPDNEQFF. Variable domain in full (rest from reference TRBV19 and TRBJ2-1): DGGITQSPKYLFRKEGQNVTLSCEQNLNHDAMYWYRQDPGQGLRLIYYSQIVNDFQKGDIAEGYSVSREKKESFPLTVTSAQKNPTAFYLCASSSHPDNEQFFGPGTRLTVL.